A single sample is the source of the 3 T cell receptor beta chains below, sequenced in a study of neurological immune-mediated disorders. TCRdb re-called the 5' RACE reads through MiXCR, storing one row per CDR3 protein. The sample holds 55,000 to 65,000 distinct CDR3 sequences; under 4.5% are singletons and the top ten take around 3.1%. What was sequenced was PBMCs. Every receptor here comes from a woman aged 25 to 39 with multiple sclerosis.

The V call is TRBV5-1, the J call TRBJ2-7, with D possibly called TRBD1 or TRBD2 (5 bases each). Trimming took 4 bases from V and 2 from J, leaving 16 bases between them. The CDR3 is 15 amino acids. Germline V gene lookup returns CDR1 SGHRS and CDR2 YFSETQ. The CDR3 region is CASSTTGTSTYEQYF. As DNA, the CDR3 is TGCGCCAGCAGCACCACCGGGACGTCAACCTACGAGCAGTACTTC.

Ten or more counts support this clonotype. V usage is TRBV29-1 and J usage is TRBJ2-2, with 11 positions matching TRBD2. CDR1 is SQVTM, CDR2 ANQGSEA, per germline. CDR3 length equals 15 residues. V lost 7 bases, J lost 6 bases, and 10 bases stayed unmatched. The CDR3 loop is CSGWELAGAPGELFF. Here the CDR3 DNA reads TGCAGCGGGTGGGAACTAGCGGGGGCGCCCGGGGAGCTGTTTTTT.

This clonotype was seen many times. The V call is TRBV6-1, the J call TRBJ2-7, with TRBD2 matching 9 bases. This CDR3 contains 14 residues. V lost 4 bases to trimming and J lost 6 bases; unmatched junction nucleotides: 7. Germline V gene lookup returns CDR1 MNHNS and CDR2 SASEGT. CDR3 loop: CASSVGLAGSEQYF. In nucleotides, the CDR3 is TGTGCCAGCAGTGTGGGGCTAGCGGGATCCGAGCAGTACTTC.